This TCR beta chain was captured in a study of blood T cell repertoires in COVID-19. Study in general: Both acute and convalescent COVID-19 samples were obtained from the United States, Italy and Spain. PBMCs, B-cell-depleted T cells, or T cells were the source of the cDNA or gDNA that made up the material.

With V trimmed by 6 bases and J by 4 bases, 5 bases remained unmatched. Per germline, CDR1 MNHEY and CDR2 SVGAGI. This CDR3 contains 15 residues. Source study methods: How many nucleated cells were present was estimated from reference gene primer amplification. Profiled with immunoSEQ multiplex PCR; TCRdb holds only in-frame clones, not every one. The DNA was the basis for D and trimming; V, J and clone size are from that table. The sample shows tens of thousands of clones, 91% of them seen only once. The specimen sequenced was peripheral blood. The receptor was isolated from a human donor in a cohort sampled during active COVID-19. J is TRBJ2-1 and V is TRBV6-5; 11 bases map to TRBD2. The CDR3 is CASRTTSGGYNEQFF. As DNA, the CDR3 is TGTGCCAGCAGAACTACTAGCGGGGGTTACAATGAGCAGTTCTTC.